These 18 T cell receptor beta chains share one sample of origin, sequenced in a study of blood T cell repertoires in COVID-19. TCRdb keeps only in-frame clones here, not all; method: immunoSEQ multiplex PCR. The data contain 200,000 to 250,000 clones, 70% to 90% of them singletons. Sequenced: PBMCs or T cells enriched from blood (not recorded which). The receptors stem from a woman aged 40 to 50 with acute COVID-19.

The rearrangement uses TRBV18 and TRBJ2-2, with 9 bases matching TRBD1. Losses at the gene ends were 3 bases for V and 6 bases for J; bases not matched to a gene: 2. The CDR3 is 14 amino acids. Germline CDR1 reads KGHSH; CDR2 reads LQKENI. The CDR3 DNA follows: TGTGCCAGCTCACCGGGACAGGGCGCCGGGGAGCTGTTTTTT. Its translation: CASSPGQGAGELFF.

This sequence joins TRBV7-8 and TRBJ2-1; 12 bases fit TRBD2. The CDR3 totals 14 residues. The trim removed 6 bases at V and 6 bases at J, leaving 3 bases unmatched. Germline V CDR1 and CDR2: SGHVS, FQNEAQ. The CDR3 loop reads CASSLAGGINEQFF. The DNA of the CDR3 is TGTGCCAGCAGTCTAGCGGGGGGGATCAATGAGCAGTTCTTC.

V gene TRBV7-2 combines with J gene TRBJ1-2; a possible D gene is TRBD1 (6 bases). The CDR3 sequence is 13 residues long. V was pared by 6 bases and J by 4 bases, with 12 bases between. CDR1 and CDR2 from the germline V gene are SGHTA and FQGNSA. The CDR3 DNA reads TGTGCCAGCAGAGCAGGGGTTTCCTATGGCTACACCTTC. Amino acid sequence: CASRAGVSYGYTF.

The chain employs TRBV11-2 and TRBJ2-2, with 11 bases matching TRBD2. V shed 5 bases, J shed 1 base, and the junction held 6 bases outside the gene matches. CDR1 is SGHAT and CDR2 is FQNNGV in the germline V gene. CDR3 length: 17 residues. The CDR3 loop is CASSRWTSGRNTGELFF. DNA for the CDR3: TGTGCCAGCAGCCGGTGGACTAGCGGGCGGAACACCGGGGAGCTGTTTTTT.

There are a few counts of this clone. The chain joins TRBV11-2 to TRBJ1-1; 7 nucleotides line up with TRBD1. J lost 3 bases, V lost 4 bases, and 14 bases had no gene match. This CDR3 has 17 amino acids. The V gene's germline CDR1 is SGHAT and CDR2 FQNNGV. CDR3 region: CASSWDRGASGDTEAFF. CDR3 bases: TGTGCCAGCAGCTGGGACAGAGGGGCCTCCGGGGACACTGAAGCTTTCTTT.

This chain joins TRBV4-3 and TRBJ1-2, with D uncertain. CDR1 is LGHNA, CDR2 YSLEER, per germline. The length of the CDR3 is 15 residues. The germline V and J ends were trimmed by 0 bases and 5 bases, with 13 bases remaining between them. CDR3 bases: TGCGCCAGCAGCCAAGATCAAATGGAGCGGTATGGCTACACCTTC. Translating gives CASSQDQMERYGYTF.

The CDR3 region is CAWNDIRGSREKLFF. The DNA for the CDR3 is TGTGCCTGGAACGATATCAGGGGGTCTCGGGAAAAACTGTTTTTT. The chain carries TRBV30 and TRBJ1-4; 7 bases align to TRBD1. Looked up from germline, CDR1 is GTSNPN and CDR2 is SVGIG (reference sequence). This CDR3 is built from 15 residues. V was clipped by 4 bases and J by 8 bases; unmatched bases: 13.

V and J are TRBV19 and TRBJ1-2; D gene unclear. V lost 6 bases and J lost 1, with 9 bases in between. The CDR3 has 13 residues. CDR1 is LNHDA and CDR2 is SQIVND in the germline V gene (reference sequence). CDR3 DNA sequence: TGTGCCAGTAGCGCACGGAGTAACTATGGCTACACCTTC. This translates into CASSARSNYGYTF.

This chain uses TRBV19 with TRBJ1-1; tentatively, D is TRBD1 (6 bases). V shed 3 bases and J shed 6 bases, with 14 bases lying between them. The CDR3 sequence is 14 residues long. Germline CDR1 and CDR2: LNHDA and SQIVND (reference sequence). The CDR3 loop is CASSIRQDRPEAFF. In DNA form, the CDR3 reads TGTGCCAGTAGTATCCGACAGGATCGCCCTGAAGCTTTCTTT. The full variable domain, completed using reference TRBV19 and TRBJ1-1, is DGGITQSPKYLFRKEGQNVTLSCEQNLNHDAMYWYRQDPGQGLRLIYYSQIVNDFQKGDIAEGYSVSREKKESFPLTVTSAQKNPTAFYLCASSIRQDRPEAFFGQGTRLTVV.

This clone was seen a few times. The chain carries TRBV5-4 and TRBJ1-3; D gene uncertain. The V and J ends lost 2 bases and 3 bases respectively, with 9 bases between them. The CDR3 runs 14 residues. CDR1 and CDR2 (germline): SGHNT, YYREEE (reference sequence). The CDR3 nucleotides are TGTGCCAGCAGCTTCGGGGTGGATGGAAACACCATATATTTT. This gives the protein CASSFGVDGNTIYF.

The chain joins TRBV6-6 to TRBJ1-2; 9 bases line up with TRBD1. After removal of 4 bases from V and 0 bases from J, the junction contained 6 bases not matched to a gene. The germline gives CDR1 MNHNY, CDR2 SVGAGI (reference sequence). CDR3 size: 16 residues. CDR3 DNA sequence: TGTGCCAGCAGTTCCCTCGGACAGGGGACTAACTATGGCTACACCTTC. Its translation: CASSSLGQGTNYGYTF.

This rearrangement joins TRBV10-3 to TRBJ2-1; perhaps TRBD1 as D (7 bases). Trimming removed 4 bases from V and 6 bases from J, with 19 bases in between. CDR3 length equals 16 residues. Germline-derived CDR1 and CDR2 are ENHRY and SYGVKD. The CDR3 loop is CAISVGGTERVNEQFF. The CDR3 coding sequence is TGTGCCATCAGTGTGGGCGGGACAGAAAGGGTCAATGAGCAGTTCTTC.

The CDR3 DNA reads as TGTGCCAGCAGTCCTCGGGGGACGAACTATGGCTACACCTTC. This sequence encodes CASSPRGTNYGYTF. This chain uses TRBV7-8 with TRBJ1-2, with a tentative D call TRBD1 (5 bases). Trimming pared 6 bases from V and 2 bases from J, leaving 13 bases between. Germline CDR1 reads SGHVS; CDR2 reads FQNEAQ. This CDR3 contains 14 residues.

J is TRBJ2-7 and V is TRBV5-6, with a tentative D call TRBD1 (5 bases). The CDR3 sequence is 14 residues long. Per germline, CDR1 SGHDT and CDR2 YYEEEE. Trimming took 1 base from V and 6 from J, leaving 14 bases between them. CDR3 nucleotides: TGTGCCAGCAGCTTGATACCTGGGGCGCTCGAGCAGTACTTC. Translation gives CASSLIPGALEQYF. The full variable domain, its missing parts supplied by reference TRBV5-6 and TRBJ2-7, is DAGVTQSPTHLIKTRGQQVTLRCSPKSGHDTVSWYQQALGQGPQFIFQYYEEEERQRGNFPDRFSGHQFPNYSSELNVNALLLGDSALYLCASSLIPGALEQYFGPGTRLTVT.

The rearrangement links TRBV5-4 to TRBJ2-3, with TRBD1 as a possible D gene (5 bases). The CDR3 is 16 amino acids. Germline loops: CDR1 SGHNT, CDR2 YYREEE (reference sequence). The ends were cut back, 1 base at V and 0 bases at J, with 12 bases in the middle. The CDR3 reads CASSLKDKTSTDTQYF. In DNA, the CDR3 is TGTGCCAGCAGCTTGAAGGACAAGACTAGCACAGATACGCAGTATTTT.

The CDR3 sequence: CATSDKSKPQHF. As DNA, the CDR3 is TGTGCCACCAGTGACAAATCAAAGCCCCAGCATTTT. V and J are TRBV24-1 and TRBJ1-5; D gene unclear. The germline CDR1 and CDR2 sequences are KGHDR and SFDVKD. Deletions cut 4 bases from V and 8 bases from J, with 8 bases between. This CDR3 comprises 12 residues.

The chain joins TRBV7-2 to TRBJ2-5; 9 nucleotides align to TRBD1. J gave up 9 bases and V 5 bases, and 13 bases lay outside the gene matches. The CDR3 spans 15 residues. The germline V gene encodes CDR1 SGHTA and CDR2 FQGNSA. This chain's CDR3 is CASSLGGGTGRAQYF. CDR3 coding DNA: TGTGCCAGCAGCCTAGGGGGGGGGACAGGGAGAGCCCAGTACTTC.

V is TRBV3-1 (or the pseudogene TRBV3-2) and J is TRBJ2-3; 10 bases line up with TRBD2. V lost 4 bases to trimming and J lost 2 bases; unmatched junction nucleotides: 3. This CDR3 region has 15 residues. Per the germline V gene, CDR1 is LGHDT and CDR2 is YNNKEL (reference sequence). The CDR3 sequence is CASSRTSGNTDTQYF. The CDR3 DNA reads as TGTGCCAGCAGCCGGACTAGCGGAAACACAGATACGCAGTATTTT.